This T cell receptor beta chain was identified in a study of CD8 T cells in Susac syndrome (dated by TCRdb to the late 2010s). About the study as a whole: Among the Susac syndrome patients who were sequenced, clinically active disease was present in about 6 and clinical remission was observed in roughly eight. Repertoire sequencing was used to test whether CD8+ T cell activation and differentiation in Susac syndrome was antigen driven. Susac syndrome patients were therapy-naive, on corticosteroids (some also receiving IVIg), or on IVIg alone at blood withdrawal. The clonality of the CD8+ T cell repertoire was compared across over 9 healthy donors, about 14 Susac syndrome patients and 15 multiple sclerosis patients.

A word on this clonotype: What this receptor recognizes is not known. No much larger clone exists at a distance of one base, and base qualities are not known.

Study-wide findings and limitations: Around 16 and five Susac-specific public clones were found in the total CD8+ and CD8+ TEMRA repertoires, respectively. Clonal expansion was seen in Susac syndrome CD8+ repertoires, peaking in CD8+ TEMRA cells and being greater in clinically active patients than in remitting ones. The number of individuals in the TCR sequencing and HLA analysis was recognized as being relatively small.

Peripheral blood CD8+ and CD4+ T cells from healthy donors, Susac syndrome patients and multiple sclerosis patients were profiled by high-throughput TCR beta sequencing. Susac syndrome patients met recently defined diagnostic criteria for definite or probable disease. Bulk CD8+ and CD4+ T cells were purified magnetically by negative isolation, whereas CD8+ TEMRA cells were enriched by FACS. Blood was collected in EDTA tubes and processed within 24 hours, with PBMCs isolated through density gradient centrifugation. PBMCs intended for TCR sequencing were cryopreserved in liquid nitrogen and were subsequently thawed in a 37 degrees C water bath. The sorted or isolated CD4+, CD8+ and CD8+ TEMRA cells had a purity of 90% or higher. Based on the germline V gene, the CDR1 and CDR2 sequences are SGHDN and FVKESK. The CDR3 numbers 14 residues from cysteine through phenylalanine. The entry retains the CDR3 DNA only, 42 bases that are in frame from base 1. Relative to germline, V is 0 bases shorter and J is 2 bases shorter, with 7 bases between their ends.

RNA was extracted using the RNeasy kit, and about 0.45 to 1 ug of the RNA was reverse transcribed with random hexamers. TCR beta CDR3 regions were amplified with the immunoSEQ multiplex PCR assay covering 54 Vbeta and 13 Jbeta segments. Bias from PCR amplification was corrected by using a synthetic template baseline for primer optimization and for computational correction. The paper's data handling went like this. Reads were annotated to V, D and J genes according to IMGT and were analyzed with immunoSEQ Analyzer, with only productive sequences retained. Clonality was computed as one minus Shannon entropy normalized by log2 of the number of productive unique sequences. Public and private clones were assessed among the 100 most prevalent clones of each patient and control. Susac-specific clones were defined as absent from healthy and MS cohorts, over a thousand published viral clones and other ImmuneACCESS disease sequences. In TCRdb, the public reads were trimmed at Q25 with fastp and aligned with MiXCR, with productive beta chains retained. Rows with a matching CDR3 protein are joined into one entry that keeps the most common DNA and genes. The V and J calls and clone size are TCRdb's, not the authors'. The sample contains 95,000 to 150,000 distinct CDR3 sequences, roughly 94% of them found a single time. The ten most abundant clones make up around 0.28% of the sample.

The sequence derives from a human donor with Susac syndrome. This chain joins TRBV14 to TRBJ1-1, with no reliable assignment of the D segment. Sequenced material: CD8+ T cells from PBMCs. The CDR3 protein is CASSQDTGNTEAFF. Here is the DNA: TGTGCCAGCAGCCAAGATACGGGCAACACTGAAGCTTTCTTT.